A single sample gave rise to the 21 T cell receptor beta chains below, sequenced in a study of CD8+ T cells in alopecia areata. Sequencing used cDNA as its template, made by extracting RNA and reverse transcribing it. Produced via immunoSEQ multiplex PCR; TCRdb's table is partial and in-frame only. The data contain 98,000 or so clones, almost 60% of them seen just once; the ten biggest clones take up 20% to 25%. Sequencing was carried out using CD8+ T cells sorted from blood. Receptors were obtained from a human donor in good health.

CDR3 amino acids: CASSEGGQGKIVNYGYTF. DNA of the CDR3: TGTGCCAGCAGTGAAGGGGGACAGGGGAAAATCGTTAACTATGGCTACACCTTC. The V call is TRBV2, the J call TRBJ1-2; the match to TRBD1 covers 10 bases. This CDR3 region has 18 residues. J was trimmed by 1 base and V by 1 base; bases with no gene match: 9. Germline CDR1 SNHLY, CDR2 FYNNEI.

The rearrangement uses TRBV5-1 and TRBJ1-1; no clear D gene. The CDR3 is 16 residues long. V was shortened by 1 base and J by 1 base, with 14 bases between the two germline ends. From germline, CDR1 is SGHRS and CDR2 YFSETQ. The CDR3 spells CASSLSQLDTNTEAFF. In DNA, the CDR3 is TGCGCCAGCAGCTTGTCCCAACTTGACACGAACACTGAAGCTTTCTTT.

The chain joins TRBV11-2 to TRBJ2-3; no clear D. The length of the CDR3 is 13 residues. V gave up 3 bases and J gave up 2 bases, with 6 bases separating them. Germline values: CDR1 SGHAT, CDR2 FQNNGV. The CDR3 nucleotides read TGTGCCAGCAGCTTTGAAAACACAGATACGCAGTATTTT. This sequence encodes CASSFENTDTQYF.

This chain links TRBV2 with TRBJ2-1, with D possibly matching TRBD2 (5 bases). V was cut by 6 bases and J by 7 bases, with 13 bases left in between. The CDR3 has 13 amino acids. CDR1 and CDR2 (germline): SNHLY, FYNNEI. CDR3 amino acids: CASREFGGNEQFF. Written as DNA, the CDR3 is TGTGCCAGCAGGGAGTTCGGAGGTAATGAGCAGTTCTTC.

This clone has more than one count but fewer than ten. The chain combines TRBV28 with TRBJ1-2; TRBD1 matches 7 bases. This CDR3 comprises 13 residues. Germline assignment: CDR1 MDHEN and CDR2 SYDVKM. V lost 2 bases, J lost 7 bases, and 4 bases stayed unmatched. The CDR3 nucleotides are TGTGCCAGCAGTTTAGACAGGGAGAGTGGCTACACCTTC. Its translation is CASSLDRESGYTF.

This clone was seen only once. The chain employs TRBV9 and TRBJ2-1; 13 positions match TRBD2. CDR3 length equals 14 residues. The J segment lost 6 bases and the V segment lost 6 bases, leaving 3 bases of the junction unmatched. In germline, CDR1 is SGDLS, CDR2 YYNGEE. The CDR3 bases are TGTGCCAGCACCCGGACTAGCGGGGGCAATGAGCAGTTCTTC. Protein product: CASTRTSGGNEQFF.

The chain uses TRBV19 and TRBJ2-7; D possibly corresponds to TRBD2 (6 bases). V dropped 5 bases and J dropped 4 bases, with 18 bases sitting between them. This CDR3 spans 15 amino acids. CDR1 and CDR2 from the germline V gene are LNHDA and SQIVND (reference sequence). CDR3: CASSPASLGTYEQYF. CDR3 in DNA: TGTGCCAGTAGTCCAGCCTCGTTGGGGACTTACGAGCAGTACTTC.

The V gene is TRBV29-1, the J gene TRBJ2-7; 9 bases agree with TRBD1. With 5 bases clipped from V and 0 bases from J, the junction kept 2 bases outside the gene matches. The CDR3 runs 13 residues. Germline loops: CDR1 SQVTM, CDR2 ANQGSEA. The CDR3 region is CSVRTGDSYEQYF. As DNA, the CDR3 is TGCAGCGTTCGGACAGGGGACTCCTACGAGCAGTACTTC.

The rearrangement uses TRBV15 and TRBJ1-5; D unresolved. The CDR3 totals 13 residues. Per germline, CDR1 LNHNV and CDR2 YYDKDF (reference sequence). The V and J ends lost 0 bases and 7 bases respectively, with 7 bases between them. The CDR3 loop is CATSREFTQPQHF. CDR3 DNA sequence: TGTGCCACCAGCAGAGAATTCACCCAGCCCCAGCATTTT.

The chain couples TRBV4-1 to TRBJ2-1; 9 positions agree with TRBD2. V shed 0 bases, J shed 6 bases, and the junction held 12 bases outside the gene matches. CDR3 length: 18 amino acids. Germline-derived CDR1 and CDR2 are MGHRA and YSYEKL. The CDR3 spells CASSQDLTQAGGRNEQFF. CDR3 nucleotide sequence: TGCGCCAGCAGCCAAGATTTGACGCAAGCGGGGGGACGCAATGAGCAGTTCTTC.

This chain joins TRBV30 and TRBJ2-7; D possibly corresponds to TRBD2 (5 bases). V lost 5 bases and J lost 2, with 10 bases in between. This CDR3 region has 12 residues. CDR1 and CDR2 from the germline V gene are GTSNPN and SVGIG (reference sequence). The CDR3 region is CAWAHSAYEQYF. CDR3 nucleotides: TGTGCCTGGGCTCATAGCGCCTACGAGCAGTACTTC.

V is TRBV5-1 and J is TRBJ2-3; a possible D gene is TRBD2 (5 bases). Germline V lookup: CDR1 SGHRS, CDR2 YFSETQ. Trimming took off 2 bases at V and 2 bases at J, with 18 bases between the two ends. The CDR3 has 17 residues. CDR3 sequence: CASSFFGLADITDTQYF. The CDR3 DNA reads as TGCGCCAGCAGCTTTTTTGGACTTGCCGATATCACAGATACGCAGTATTTT.

This clone has a handful of counts. The V gene is TRBV4-2, the J gene TRBJ2-3; no reliable D call. The CDR3 sequence is 16 residues long. Trimming took 0 bases from V and 3 from J, leaving 13 bases between them. The V gene's germline CDR1 is LGHNA and CDR2 YNFKEQ. The CDR3 is CASSQDLGLETDTQYF. In nucleotides, the CDR3 is TGTGCCAGCAGCCAAGATCTTGGGCTAGAAACAGATACGCAGTATTTT.

CDR3 sequence (DNA): TGTGCCAGCAGCCCCTCGACAGGGACCGGGGAGCTGTTTTTT. Protein product: CASSPSTGTGELFF. The J gene is TRBJ2-2, the V gene TRBV9; 7 bases are a match to TRBD1. Per the germline V gene, CDR1 is SGDLS and CDR2 is YYNGEE. The CDR3 is 14 amino acids. Trimming cost V 4 bases and J 5 bases; bases outside gene matches: 5.

This clone was counted a few times. The genes are TRBV6-6 and TRBJ1-1; 7 nucleotides agree with TRBD1. CDR3 size: 15 residues. V was pared by 8 bases and J by 2 bases, with 11 bases of the junction left unmatched. In germline, CDR1 is MNHNY, CDR2 SVGAGI (reference sequence). CDR3 DNA sequence: TGTGCCAGCGAAAAGCGGGACAGAAAAAACACTGAAGCTTTCTTT. Amino acids: CASEKRDRKNTEAFF.

This clone was recorded only once. This rearrangement joins TRBV30 to TRBJ2-7; weak D call: TRBD2 (6 bases). Germline V gives CDR1 GTSNPN, CDR2 SVGIG (reference sequence). Deletions cut 4 bases from V and 5 bases from J, with 9 bases between. This CDR3 spans 11 amino acids. The CDR3 here is CAWNRGDEQYF. In DNA form, the CDR3 reads TGTGCCTGGAACCGCGGGGACGAGCAGTACTTC.

This clone has only one observation. At the DNA level, this CDR3 is encoded by other sequences in the same sample as well. The rearrangement joins TRBV4-1 to TRBJ2-7; tentative D call: TRBD2 (6 bases). Trimming removed 0 bases from V and 6 bases from J, with 6 bases in between. Germline values: CDR1 MGHRA, CDR2 YSYEKL. The CDR3 contains 12 residues. The CDR3 bases are TGCGCCAGCAGCCAAGACGGGGGCGAGCAGTACTTC. Protein: CASSQDGGEQYF.

The chain employs TRBV19 and TRBJ2-3, with D perhaps matching TRBD2 (6 bases). The V and J ends lost 9 bases and 6 bases respectively, with 19 bases between them. Per the germline V gene, CDR1 is LNHDA and CDR2 is SQIVND (reference sequence). This CDR3 is built from 14 residues. CDR3 loop: CASHRGMLGDTQYF. The CDR3 DNA sequence: TGTGCCAGCCACCGGGGGATGCTAGGGGATACGCAGTATTTT.

Note on this clone: At one end, the junction sequence differs from germline, possibly due to a read error. The sample has other DNA sequences that encode this CDR3 too. The chain carries TRBV6-1 and TRBJ2-1, with 9 bases that match TRBD2. This CDR3 has 16 residues. Germline CDR1 reads MNHNS; CDR2 reads SASEGT. The CDR3 region is CASSEQAGGSYNEQFF. The CDR3, as DNA: TGCGCCAGCAGTGAGCAAGCGGGGGGTTCATACAATGAGCAGTTCTTC.

The chain links TRBV11-2 to TRBJ2-7, with 7 bases fitting TRBD1. The J segment lost 1 base and the V segment lost 0 bases, leaving 9 bases of the junction unmatched. There are 17 residues in the CDR3. CDR1 and CDR2 from the germline V gene are SGHAT and FQNNGV. The DNA of the CDR3 is TGTGCCAGCAGCTTAGATGAGATGGGCAGGGGGTCCTACGAGCAGTACTTC. It encodes CASSLDEMGRGSYEQYF.

The rearrangement links TRBV25-1 to TRBJ1-2; D unclear. Germline V lookup: CDR1 MGHDK, CDR2 SYGVNS. The CDR3 has 13 residues. V lost 2 bases and J 5 bases, leaving 9 bases between the germline ends. This CDR3 is CASSEQWKYGYTF. CDR3 nucleotide sequence: TGTGCCAGCAGTGAACAGTGGAAATATGGCTACACCTTC.